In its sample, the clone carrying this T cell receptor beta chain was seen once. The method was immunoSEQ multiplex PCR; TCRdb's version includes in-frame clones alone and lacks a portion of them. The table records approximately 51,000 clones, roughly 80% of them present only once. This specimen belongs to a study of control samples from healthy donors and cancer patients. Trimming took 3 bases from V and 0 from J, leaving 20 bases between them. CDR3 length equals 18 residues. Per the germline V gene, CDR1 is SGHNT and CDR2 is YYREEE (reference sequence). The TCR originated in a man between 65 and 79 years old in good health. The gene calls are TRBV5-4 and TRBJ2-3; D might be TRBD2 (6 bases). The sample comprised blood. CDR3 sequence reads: CASSWGDFLESSTDTQYF. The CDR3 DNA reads TGTGCCAGCAGCTGGGGGGACTTTCTCGAATCTAGCACAGATACGCAGTATTTT.